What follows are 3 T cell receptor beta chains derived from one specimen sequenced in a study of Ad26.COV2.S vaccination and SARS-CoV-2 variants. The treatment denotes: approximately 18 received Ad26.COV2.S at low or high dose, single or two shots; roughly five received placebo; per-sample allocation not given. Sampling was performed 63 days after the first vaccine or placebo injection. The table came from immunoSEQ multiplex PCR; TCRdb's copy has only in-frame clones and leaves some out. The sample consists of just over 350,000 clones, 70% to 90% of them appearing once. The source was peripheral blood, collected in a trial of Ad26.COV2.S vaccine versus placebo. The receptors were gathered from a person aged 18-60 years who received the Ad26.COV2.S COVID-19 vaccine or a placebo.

CDR3 amino acids: CASNPTLGEGVEAFF. In nucleotides, the CDR3 is TGCGCCAGCAATCCAACGTTGGGGGAAGGGGTTGAAGCTTTCTTT. This sequence joins TRBV10-2 and TRBJ1-1; weak D call: TRBD1 (5 bases). CDR3 length: 15 residues. The germline V gene has CDR1 WSHSY and CDR2 SAAADI. With 7 bases removed from V and 7 bases from J, the gap between germline ends came to 22 bases.

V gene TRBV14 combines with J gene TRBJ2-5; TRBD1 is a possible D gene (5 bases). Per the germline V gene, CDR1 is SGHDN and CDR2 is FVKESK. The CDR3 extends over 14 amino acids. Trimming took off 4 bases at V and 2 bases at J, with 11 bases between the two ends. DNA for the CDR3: TGTGCCAGCAGCCTCAGGGCAGGTCAAGAGACCCAGTACTTC. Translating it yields CASSLRAGQETQYF.

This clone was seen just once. The CDR3 sequence is CASSLDRALEPQHF. The CDR3 nucleotides read TGTGCCAGCAGCTTGGACAGGGCTCTGGAGCCCCAGCATTTT. V is TRBV5-6 and J is TRBJ1-5; the D gene is possibly TRBD1 (6 bases). CDR1 is SGHDT and CDR2 is YYEEEE in the germline V gene. Trimming left V 0 bases short and J 8 bases short, with 12 bases between. The CDR3 is made up of 14 amino acids.